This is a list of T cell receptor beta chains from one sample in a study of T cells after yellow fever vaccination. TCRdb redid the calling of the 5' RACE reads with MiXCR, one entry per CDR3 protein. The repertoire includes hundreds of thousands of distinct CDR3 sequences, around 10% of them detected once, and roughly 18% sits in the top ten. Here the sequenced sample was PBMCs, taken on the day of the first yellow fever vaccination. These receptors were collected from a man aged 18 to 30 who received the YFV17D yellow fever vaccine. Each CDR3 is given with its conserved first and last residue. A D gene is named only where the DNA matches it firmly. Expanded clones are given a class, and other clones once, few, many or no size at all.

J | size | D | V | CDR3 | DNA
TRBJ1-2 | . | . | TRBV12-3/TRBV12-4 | CASSSSGGGYTF | TGTGCCAGCAGTTCCTCGGGAGGGGGCTACACCTTC
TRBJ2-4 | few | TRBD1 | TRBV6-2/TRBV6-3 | CASSPPGRDRGLRYF | TGTGCCAGCAGTCCCCCCGGCCGGGACAGGGGGCTAAGGTACTTC
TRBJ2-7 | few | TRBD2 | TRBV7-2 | CASSPKTSGVYEQYF | TGTGCCAGCAGCCCGAAGACTAGCGGGGTTTACGAGCAGTACTTC
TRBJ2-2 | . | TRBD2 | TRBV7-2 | CASSLMAAGTTGELFF | TGTGCCAGCAGCTTAATGGCAGCGGGGACCACCGGGGAGCTGTTTTTT
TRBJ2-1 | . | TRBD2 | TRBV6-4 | CASSDGGGLDEQFF | TGTGCCAGCAGTGACGGCGGGGGTCTGGATGAGCAGTTCTTC
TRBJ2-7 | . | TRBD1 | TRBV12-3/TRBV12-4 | CASRWDRATAYEQYF | TGTGCCAGCAGGTGGGACAGGGCCACCGCCTACGAGCAGTACTTC
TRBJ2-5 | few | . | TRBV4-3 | CASSQDWAREETQYF | TGCGCCAGCAGCCAAGATTGGGCTAGGGAAGAGACCCAGTACTTC
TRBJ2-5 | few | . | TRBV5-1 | CASSYDRSQETQYF | TGCGCCAGCAGTTACGACAGATCCCAAGAGACCCAGTACTTC
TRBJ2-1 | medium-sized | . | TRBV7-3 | CASSRGASGYNEQFF | TGTGCCAGCAGCCGAGGGGCCTCCGGGTACAATGAGCAGTTCTTC
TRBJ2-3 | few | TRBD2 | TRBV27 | CASSFGSGGTDTQYF | TGTGCCAGCAGTTTCGGTAGCGGGGGTACAGATACGCAGTATTTT
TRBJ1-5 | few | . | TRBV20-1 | CSARERGGRNQPQHF | TGCAGTGCTAGAGAACGGGGAGGACGTAATCAGCCCCAGCATTTT
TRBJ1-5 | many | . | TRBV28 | CASTSGMEGNQPQHF | TGTGCCAGCACCTCGGGAATGGAGGGCAATCAGCCCCAGCATTTT
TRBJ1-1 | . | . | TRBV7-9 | CASRLGTLNTEAFF | TGTGCCAGCAGACTCGGGACTCTTAACACTGAAGCTTTCTTT
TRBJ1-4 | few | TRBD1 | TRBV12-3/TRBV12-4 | CASSRGQSLGELFF | TGTGCCAGCAGCCGGGGACAGTCCCTTGGGGAACTGTTTTTT
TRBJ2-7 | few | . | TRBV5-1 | CASSSNDEQYF | TGCGCCAGCAGCTCCAACGACGAGCAGTACTTC
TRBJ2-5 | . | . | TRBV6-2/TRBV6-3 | CASTPRSRETQYF | TGTGCCAGCACCCCGAGAAGTAGGGAGACCCAGTACTTC
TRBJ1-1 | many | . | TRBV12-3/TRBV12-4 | CASGGGVPRIEAFF | TGTGCCAGCGGAGGGGGGGTCCCAAGGATTGAAGCTTTCTTT
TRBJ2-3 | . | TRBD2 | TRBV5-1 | CASSSTSGGEDTQYF | TGCGCCAGCAGCTCGACTAGCGGGGGGGAAGATACGCAGTATTTT
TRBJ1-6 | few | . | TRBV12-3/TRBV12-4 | CASSFGGNYSPLHF | TGTGCCAGCAGTTTTGGAGGGAATTATTCACCCCTCCACTTT
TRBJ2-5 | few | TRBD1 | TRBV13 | CASSPEWTGVQLKGETQYF | TGTGCCAGCAGCCCCGAATGGACAGGAGTACAATTAAAAGGGGAGACCCAGTACTTC
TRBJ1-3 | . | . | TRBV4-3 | CASSENRPDSGNTIYF | TGCGCCAGCAGCGAAAACAGGCCGGACTCTGGAAACACCATATATTTT
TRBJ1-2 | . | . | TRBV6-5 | CASSYSGEYTF | TGTGCCAGCAGTTACTCGGGGGAATACACCTTC
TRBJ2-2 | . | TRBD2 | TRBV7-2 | CASSLGGGGTGELFF | TGTGCCAGCAGCTTAGGCGGGGGTGGCACCGGGGAGCTGTTTTTT
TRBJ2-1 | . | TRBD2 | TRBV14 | CASSQIRVAGAPGEQFF | TGTGCCAGCAGCCAGATTAGAGTAGCGGGGGCCCCCGGTGAGCAGTTCTTC
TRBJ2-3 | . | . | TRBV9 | CASSVANSGDTQYF | TGTGCCAGCAGCGTAGCTAATTCAGGGGATACGCAGTATTTT
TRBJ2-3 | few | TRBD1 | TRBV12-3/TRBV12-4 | CASSLTGVGTDTQYF | TGTGCCAGCAGTCTCACAGGGGTGGGAACAGATACGCAGTATTTT
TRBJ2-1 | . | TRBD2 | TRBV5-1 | CASSLGVAGVGRFF | TGCGCCAGCAGCTTGGGGGTAGCGGGGGTAGGACGGTTCTTC
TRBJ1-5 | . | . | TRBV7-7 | CASSQTHPLSGEPQHF | TGTGCCAGCAGCCAAACCCACCCGCTATCCGGCGAGCCCCAGCATTTT
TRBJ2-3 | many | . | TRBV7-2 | CASSSARSTDTQYF | TGTGCCAGCAGCTCTGCCCGGAGTACAGATACGCAGTATTTT
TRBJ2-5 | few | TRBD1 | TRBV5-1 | CASSSSRTGGPYQETQYF | TGCGCCAGCAGCTCCTCCCGGACAGGGGGCCCGTACCAAGAGACCCAGTACTTC
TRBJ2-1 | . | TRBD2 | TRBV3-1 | CACSLTSGGANEQFF | TGTGCCTGCAGCCTAACTAGCGGGGGGGCCAATGAGCAGTTCTTC
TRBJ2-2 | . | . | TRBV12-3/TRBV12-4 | CASSLIGGASGELFF | TGTGCCAGCAGTTTGATTGGGGGCGCGTCCGGGGAGCTGTTTTTT
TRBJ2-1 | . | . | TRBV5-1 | CASSPPHGGRSYNEQFF | TGCGCCAGCAGCCCTCCCCATGGTGGCCGGTCATACAATGAGCAGTTCTTC
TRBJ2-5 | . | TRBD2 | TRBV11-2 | CASSPRVLAVQETQYF | TGTGCCAGCAGCCCAAGAGTACTAGCGGTCCAAGAGACCCAGTACTTC
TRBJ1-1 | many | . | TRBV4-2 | CASSQDFVEAFF | TGTGCCAGCAGCCAAGATTTTGTTGAAGCTTTCTTT
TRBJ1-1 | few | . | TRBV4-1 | CASTSGAVVTEAFF | TGCGCCAGCACCTCAGGGGCGGTCGTCACTGAAGCTTTCTTT
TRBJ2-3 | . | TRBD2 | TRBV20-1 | CSAGTSGGSDTQYF | TGCAGTGCTGGGACTAGCGGGGGGTCAGATACGCAGTATTTT
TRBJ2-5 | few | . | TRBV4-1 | CASSQGVVDETQYF | TGCGCCAGCAGCCAAGGAGTGGTGGACGAGACCCAGTACTTC
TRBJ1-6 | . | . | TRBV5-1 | CASSLQLSYNSPLHF | TGCGCCAGCAGCTTGCAGTTATCCTATAATTCACCCCTCCACTTT
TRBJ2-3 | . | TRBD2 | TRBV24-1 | CATEPGLGTDTQYF | TGTGCCACCGAACCGGGACTAGGCACAGATACGCAGTATTTT
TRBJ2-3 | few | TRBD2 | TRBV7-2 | CASSWGLAVDTQYF | TGTGCCAGCAGCTGGGGACTAGCAGTAGATACGCAGTATTTT
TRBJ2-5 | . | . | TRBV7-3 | CASSVTGKPQETQYF | TGTGCCAGCAGCGTAACAGGGAAGCCCCAAGAGACCCAGTACTTC